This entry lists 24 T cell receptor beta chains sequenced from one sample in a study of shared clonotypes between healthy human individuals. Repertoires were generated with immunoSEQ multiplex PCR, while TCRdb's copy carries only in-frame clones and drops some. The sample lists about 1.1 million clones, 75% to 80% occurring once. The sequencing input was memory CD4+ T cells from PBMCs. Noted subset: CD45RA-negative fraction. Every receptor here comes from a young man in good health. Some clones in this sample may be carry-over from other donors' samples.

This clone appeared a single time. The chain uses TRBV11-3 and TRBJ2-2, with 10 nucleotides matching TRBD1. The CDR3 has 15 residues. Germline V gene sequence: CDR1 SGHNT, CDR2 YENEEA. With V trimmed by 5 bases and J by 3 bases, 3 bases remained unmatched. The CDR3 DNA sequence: TGTGCCAGCAGCAACGGACAGGGGGACACCGGGGAGCTGTTTTTT. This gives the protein CASSNGQGDTGELFF. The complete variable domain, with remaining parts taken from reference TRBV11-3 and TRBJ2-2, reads EAGVVQSPRYKIIEKKQPVAFWCNPISGHNTLYWYLQNLGQGPELLIRYENEEAVDDSQLPKDRFSAERLKGVDSTLKIQPAELGDSAVYLCASSNGQGDTGELFFGEGSRLTVL.

This CDR3 reads CASSYTGNNEQFF. The CDR3 DNA reads TGCGCCAGCAGCTATACAGGGAACAATGAGCAGTTCTTC. The rearrangement uses TRBV5-1 and TRBJ2-1; the D gene is possibly TRBD1 (6 bases). Trimming took off 3 bases at V and 5 bases at J, with 9 bases between the two ends. CDR1 is SGHRS, CDR2 YFSETQ, per germline. This CDR3 contains 13 residues.

CDR3 in DNA: TGTGCCAGCAGTTCGTTCGGTGCCCCTCGGCCGAGCACTGAAGCTTTCTTT. Translation gives CASSSFGAPRPSTEAFF. The V call is TRBV27, the J call TRBJ1-1; D unresolved. In germline, CDR1 is MNHEY, CDR2 SMNVEV (reference sequence). V was trimmed by 4 bases and J by 4 bases, leaving 22 bases between them. The CDR3 length is 17 residues.

The CDR3 reads CASSLSGRVNEQFF. DNA of the CDR3: TGTGCCAGCAGCTTGAGCGGGAGGGTCAATGAGCAGTTCTTC. This chain uses TRBV7-6 with TRBJ2-1; the match to TRBD2 covers 10 bases. This CDR3 region has 14 residues. V shed 3 bases, J shed 6 bases, and the junction held 2 bases outside the gene matches. Per germline, CDR1 SGHVS and CDR2 FNYEAQ.

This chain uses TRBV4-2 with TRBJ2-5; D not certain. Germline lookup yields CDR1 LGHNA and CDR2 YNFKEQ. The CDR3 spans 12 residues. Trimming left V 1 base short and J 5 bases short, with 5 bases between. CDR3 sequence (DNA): TGTGCCAGCAGCCAAGGGTACGAGACCCAGTACTTC. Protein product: CASSQGYETQYF.

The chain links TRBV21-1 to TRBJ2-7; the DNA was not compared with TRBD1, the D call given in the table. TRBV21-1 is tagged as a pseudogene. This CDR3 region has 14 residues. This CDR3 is CASSEQGAIYEQYF. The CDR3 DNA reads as TGTGCCAGCAGCGAACAGGGGGCTATCTACGAGCAGTACTTC.

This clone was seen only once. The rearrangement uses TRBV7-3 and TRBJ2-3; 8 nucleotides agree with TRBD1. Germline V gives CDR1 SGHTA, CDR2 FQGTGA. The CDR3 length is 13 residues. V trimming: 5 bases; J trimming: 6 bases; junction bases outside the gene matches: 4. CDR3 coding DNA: TGTGCCAGCAGCGGACAGGGTTCCGATACGCAGTATTTT. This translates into CASSGQGSDTQYF. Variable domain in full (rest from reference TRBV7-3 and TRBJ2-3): GAGVSQTPSNKVTEKGKYVELRCDPISGHTALYWYRQSLGQGPEFLIYFQGTGAADDSGLPNDRFFAVRPEGSVSTLKIQRTERGDSAVYLCASSGQGSDTQYFGPGTRLTVL.

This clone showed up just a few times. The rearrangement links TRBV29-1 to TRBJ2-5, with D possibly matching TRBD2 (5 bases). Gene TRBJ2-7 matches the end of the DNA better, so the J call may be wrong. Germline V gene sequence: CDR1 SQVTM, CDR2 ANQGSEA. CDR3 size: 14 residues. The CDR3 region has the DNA TGCAGCGTTGAAGACCGGGATGTCTCCTACGAGCAGTACTTC. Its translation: CSVEDRDVSYEQYF.

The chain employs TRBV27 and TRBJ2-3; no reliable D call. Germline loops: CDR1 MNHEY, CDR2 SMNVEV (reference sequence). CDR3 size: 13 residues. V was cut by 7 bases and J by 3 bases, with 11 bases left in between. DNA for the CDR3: TGTGCCAGCATATCCGTAAGGACAGATACGCAGTATTTT. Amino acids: CASISVRTDTQYF.

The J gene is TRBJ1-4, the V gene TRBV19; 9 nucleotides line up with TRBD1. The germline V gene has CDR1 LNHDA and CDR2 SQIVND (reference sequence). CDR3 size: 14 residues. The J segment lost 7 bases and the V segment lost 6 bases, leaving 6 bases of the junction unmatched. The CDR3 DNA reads TGTGCCAGTAGCCCGGGACAGGGCCTTGAAAAACTGTTTTTT. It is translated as CASSPGQGLEKLFF.

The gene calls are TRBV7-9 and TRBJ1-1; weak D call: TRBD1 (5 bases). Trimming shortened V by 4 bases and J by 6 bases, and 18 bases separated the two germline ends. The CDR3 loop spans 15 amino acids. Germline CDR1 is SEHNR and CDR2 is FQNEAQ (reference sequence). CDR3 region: CASSSQSGKHPEAFF. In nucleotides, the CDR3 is TGTGCCAGCAGCTCCCAATCAGGGAAACATCCTGAAGCTTTCTTT. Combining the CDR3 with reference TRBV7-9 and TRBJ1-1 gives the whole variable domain DTGVSQNPRHKITKRGQNVTFRCDPISEHNRLYWYRQTLGQGPEFLTYFQNEAQLEKSRLLSDRFSAERPKGSFSTLEIQRTEQGDSAMYLCASSSQSGKHPEAFFGQGTRLTVV.

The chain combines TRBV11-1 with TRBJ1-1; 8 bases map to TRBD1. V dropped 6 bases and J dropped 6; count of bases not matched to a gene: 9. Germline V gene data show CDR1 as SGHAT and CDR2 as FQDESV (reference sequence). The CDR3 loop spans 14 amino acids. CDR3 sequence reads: CASSTGQGRPEAFF. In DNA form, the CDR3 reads TGTGCCAGCAGTACCGGACAGGGTCGACCTGAAGCTTTCTTT.

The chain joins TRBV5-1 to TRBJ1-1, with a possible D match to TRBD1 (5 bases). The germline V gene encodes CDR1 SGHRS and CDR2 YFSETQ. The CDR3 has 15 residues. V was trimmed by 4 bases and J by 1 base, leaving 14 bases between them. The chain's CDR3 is CASSGFLTGNTEAFF. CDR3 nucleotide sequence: TGCGCCAGCAGCGGGTTCCTTACAGGGAACACTGAAGCTTTCTTT.

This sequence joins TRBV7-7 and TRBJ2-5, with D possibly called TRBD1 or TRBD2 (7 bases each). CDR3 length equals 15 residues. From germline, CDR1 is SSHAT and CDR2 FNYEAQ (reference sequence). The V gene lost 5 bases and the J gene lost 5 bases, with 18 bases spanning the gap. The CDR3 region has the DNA TGTGCCAGCAGCCTGAACCAGGGAGGGGGCGAGACCCAGTACTTC. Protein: CASSLNQGGGETQYF.

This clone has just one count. CDR3 sequence: CASTLNRQSTDTQYF. CDR3 nucleotide sequence: TGCGCCAGCACTCTAAACCGCCAGTCCACAGATACGCAGTATTTT. The genes are TRBV5-1 and TRBJ2-3; D is undetermined. V was pared by 6 bases and J by 2 bases, with 16 bases between. Germline V lookup: CDR1 SGHRS, CDR2 YFSETQ. The CDR3 runs 15 residues.

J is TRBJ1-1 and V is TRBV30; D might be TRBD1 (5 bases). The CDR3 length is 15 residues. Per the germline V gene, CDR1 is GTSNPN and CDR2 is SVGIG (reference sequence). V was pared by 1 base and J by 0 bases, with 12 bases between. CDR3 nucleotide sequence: TGTGCCTGGAGTGGCGGGGGAATGCTGAACACTGAAGCTTTCTTT. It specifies CAWSGGGMLNTEAFF. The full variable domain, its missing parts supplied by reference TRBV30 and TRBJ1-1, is SQTIHQWPATLVQPVGSPLSLECTVEGTSNPNLYWYRQAAGRGLQLLFYSVGIGQISSEVPQNLSASRPQDRQFILSSKKLLLSDSGFYLCAWSGGGMLNTEAFFGQGTRLTVV.

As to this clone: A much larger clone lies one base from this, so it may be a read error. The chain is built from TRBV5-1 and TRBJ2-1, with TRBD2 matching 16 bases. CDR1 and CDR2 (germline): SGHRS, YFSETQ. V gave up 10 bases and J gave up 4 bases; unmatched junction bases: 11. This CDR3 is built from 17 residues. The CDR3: CAGVPGLAGGLYNEQFF. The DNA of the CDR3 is TGCGCCGGCGTACCGGGACTAGCGGGAGGGCTTTACAATGAGCAGTTCTTC.

Written as DNA, the CDR3 is TGTGCCAGCAGTGTCAAACTAGTTATTTACGAGCAGTACTTC. Protein: CASSVKLVIYEQYF. V usage is TRBV6-1 and J usage is TRBJ2-7, with D possibly being TRBD2 (5 bases). Germline CDR1 and CDR2: MNHNS and SASEGT. Trimming removed 4 bases from V and 4 bases from J, with 14 bases in between. The CDR3 extends over 14 amino acids.

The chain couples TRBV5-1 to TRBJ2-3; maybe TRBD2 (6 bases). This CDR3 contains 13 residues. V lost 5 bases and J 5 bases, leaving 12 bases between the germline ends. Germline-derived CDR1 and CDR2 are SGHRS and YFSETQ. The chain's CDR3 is CASRAGPLDTQYF. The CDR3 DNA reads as TGCGCCAGCAGGGCGGGGCCCTTAGATACGCAGTATTTT.

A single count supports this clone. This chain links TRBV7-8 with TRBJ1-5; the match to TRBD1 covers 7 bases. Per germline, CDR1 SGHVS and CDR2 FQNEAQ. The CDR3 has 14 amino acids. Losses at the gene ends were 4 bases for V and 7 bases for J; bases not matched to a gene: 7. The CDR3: CASSSGNRGQPQHF. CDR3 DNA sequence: TGTGCCAGCAGCTCAGGAAACAGGGGCCAGCCCCAGCATTTT.

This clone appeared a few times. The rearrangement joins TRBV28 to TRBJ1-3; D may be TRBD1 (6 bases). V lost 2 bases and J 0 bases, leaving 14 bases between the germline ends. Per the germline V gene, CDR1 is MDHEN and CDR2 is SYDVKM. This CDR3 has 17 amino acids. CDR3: CASSLPRTAGSGNTIYF. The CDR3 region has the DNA TGTGCCAGCAGTTTACCGCGGACAGCCGGCTCTGGAAACACCATATATTTT.

The CDR3 reads CASSRGTGGRSTNEKLFF. The CDR3 region has the DNA TGCGCCAGCAGCCGGGGGACAGGGGGACGTTCAACTAATGAAAAACTGTTTTTT. The genes are TRBV4-1 and TRBJ1-4, with 11 bases aligning to TRBD1. J was trimmed by 0 bases and V by 4 bases; bases with no gene match: 7. Germline-derived CDR1 and CDR2 are MGHRA and YSYEKL. This CDR3 has 18 amino acids.

The CDR3 here is CASSRSGTGGEKLFF. The CDR3 DNA reads TGTGCCAGCAGCCGATCTGGGACAGGGGGTGAAAAACTGTTTTTT. The gene calls are TRBV5-6 and TRBJ1-4; 11 bases match TRBD1. The V segment lost 4 bases and the J segment 7 bases; nucleotides outside the gene matches: 6. Germline V lookup: CDR1 SGHDT, CDR2 YYEEEE. This CDR3 spans 15 amino acids. The variable domain in full, with the rest retrieved from reference TRBV5-6 and TRBJ1-4, is DAGVTQSPTHLIKTRGQQVTLRCSPKSGHDTVSWYQQALGQGPQFIFQYYEEEERQRGNFPDRFSGHQFPNYSSELNVNALLLGDSALYLCASSRSGTGGEKLFFGSGTQLSVL.

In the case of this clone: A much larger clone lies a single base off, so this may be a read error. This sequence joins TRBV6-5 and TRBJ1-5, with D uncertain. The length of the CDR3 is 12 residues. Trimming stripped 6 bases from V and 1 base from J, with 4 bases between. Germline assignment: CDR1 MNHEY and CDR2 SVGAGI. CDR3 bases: TGTGCCAGCAGGTGGAGCAATCAGCCCCAGCATTTT. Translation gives CASRWSNQPQHF.